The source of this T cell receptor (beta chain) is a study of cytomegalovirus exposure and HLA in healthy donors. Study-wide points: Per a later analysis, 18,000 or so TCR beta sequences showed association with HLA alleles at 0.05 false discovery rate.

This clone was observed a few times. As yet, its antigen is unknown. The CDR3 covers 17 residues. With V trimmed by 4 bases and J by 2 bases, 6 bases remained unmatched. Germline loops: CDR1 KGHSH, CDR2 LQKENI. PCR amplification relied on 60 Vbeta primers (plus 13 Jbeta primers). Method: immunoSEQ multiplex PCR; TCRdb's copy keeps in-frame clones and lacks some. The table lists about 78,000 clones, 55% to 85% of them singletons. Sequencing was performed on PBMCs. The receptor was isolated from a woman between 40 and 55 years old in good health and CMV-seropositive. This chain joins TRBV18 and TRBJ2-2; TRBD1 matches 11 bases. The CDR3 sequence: CASSRTGQGGNTGELFF. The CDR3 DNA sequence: TGTGCCAGCTCACGAACGGGACAGGGGGGAAACACCGGGGAGCTGTTTTTT.